The following is a T cell receptor beta chain sequence with its context. Its antigen target is currently unknown. Base qualities are not at hand, and no much larger clone is one base apart. In the same sample, other DNA sequences code for this CDR3. This specimen belongs to a study of blood T cell repertoires in COVID-19 (dated by TCRdb to the early 2020s). About the investigation overall: The collaborator samples originated in the United States, Italy and Spain and spanned the acute and convalescent phases of COVID-19. The repertoires were released in a freely available public database meant as a resource for research on the immune response to SARS-CoV-2. Samples came from the ongoing ImmuneRACE study (first 160 participants) plus 1,254 subjects from 6 global collaborators. Subjects who had been exposed to COVID-19, were actively infected with it, or had recovered from it provided the deeply sampled blood TCRbeta repertoires that made up the dataset. The material from the prospective study consisted of cDNA or gDNA derived from T cells, B-cell-depleted T cells, or PBMCs. Sample metadata almost always included a de-identified subject ID, COVID-19 status, age in years and sex. Where available, HLA class I and class II types were taken from metadata supplied by the sample provider and were not determined by assay-based typing.

The junction shows trimming of 1 base on V and 7 bases on J, and the gene matches do not reach 2 bases of it. CDR1 is given as MGHRA and CDR2 as YSYEKL, both from the germline V gene. The CDR3 starts with the cysteine, ends with the phenylalanine, and has 13 residues. Only CDR3 DNA is held: 39 bases, read in frame from base 1. The immunoSEQ Assay, a bias-controlled multiplex PCR, was used to amplify TCRbeta CDR3 regions from genomic DNA. On the authors' methods: The number of nucleated cells in each sample was estimated from the amplification of reference gene primers within the assay. To quantify the absolute abundance of each unique TCRbeta CDR3 rearrangement, sequence reads were collapsed and filtered. For each sample, productive Simpson clonality was calculated as the square root of Simpson's diversity index across productive rearrangements. The clones in this table, taken by TCRdb from immuneACCESS, are in-frame only. Not every clone is retained; where verified, under half of the shortfall comes from an unresolved V gene, and the cause of the rest is unknown. From that table come the V and J calls and clone size; the DNA was used to work out D and trimming. The sample includes approximately 90,000 clones, with more than 70% observed a single time. The biggest ten clones account for about 18% of the sample.

Whole blood was collected in K2EDTA tubes by collaborating institutions according to the institutions' own protocols. For TCRbeta analysis, collaborators shipped samples as frozen whole blood, isolated PBMCs, or DNA extracted from either of those sample types. The full study reports these points: Clinical and demographic metadata were provided uncurated, with the amount varying by source and participant.

This sequence uses TRBV4-1 and TRBJ1-2; 8 junctional bases match TRBD1. Sequenced material: peripheral blood. This clonotype originated in a human donor in a cohort sampled during active COVID-19. In nucleotide form, the sequence is TGCGCCAGCAGCCAAGGGACAGGGAGTGGCTACACCTTC. It translates as CASSQGTGSGYTF.